These T cell receptor beta chains were read from a single sample in a study of a mutant IDH1 vaccine in newly diagnosed glioma. The data were produced by immunoSEQ multiplex PCR, yet TCRdb's version contains in-frame clones alone and is incomplete. Seen here are about 94,000 clones, about 90% observed once, and the top ten hold over 0.7%. These receptors have no known antigen. The sample here was PBMCs, taken from a glioma patient whose treatment included an IDH1 peptide vaccine. These receptors came from a woman in her forties or fifties with glioma. Both conserved end residues are part of each CDR3. D genes are given only for firm matches. For some rows the clone size is stated as once, few or many, or as a class when expanded; others skip it.

DNA | CDR3 | size | V | D | J
TGTGCCAGCAGTGCTACGTCCCGACCGGGACACCAGGACGAGCAGTACTTC | CASSATSRPGHQDEQYF | . | TRBV27 | . | TRBJ2-7
TGTGCCAGTAGTAATGCAGGGGCAAACATTCAGTACTTC | CASSNAGANIQYF | . | TRBV19 | . | TRBJ2-4
TGTGCCAGCAGCACCCCAGACAGGGGGGGCACTGAAGCTTTCTTT | CASSTPDRGGTEAFF | . | TRBV21-1 | . | TRBJ1-1
TGTGCCAGCAGTGGGGGGACAGGCCACCGCACAGATACGCAGTATTTT | CASSGGTGHRTDTQYF | . | TRBV28 | TRBD1 | TRBJ2-3
TGCAGTGCGGGGGGGGCACCTGAAGCTTTCTTT | CSAGGAPEAFF | . | TRBV20-1 | . | TRBJ1-1
TGCGCCAGCAGCATCCGACGTAGCTCTGGGGCCAACGTCCTGACTTTC | CASSIRRSSGANVLTF | . | TRBV5-1 | . | TRBJ2-6
TGTGCCAGCACCCTGATGGTTGATAGCAATCAGCCCCAGCATTTT | CASTLMVDSNQPQHF | . | TRBV6-6 | . | TRBJ1-5
TGTGCCAGCTCACCACAGGGTTCTAACGGCTACACCTTC | CASSPQGSNGYTF | once | TRBV18 | . | TRBJ1-2
TGTGCCAGCAGCCTCGGACAGCTTGGGAGCTACACCTTC | CASSLGQLGSYTF | once | TRBV5-4 | . | TRBJ1-2
TGTGCCAGCAGTGAGGTCAGGACCAAGAACACTGAAGCTTTCTTT | CASSEVRTKNTEAFF | . | TRBV25-1 | . | TRBJ1-1
TGTGCCACCAGCAGAGCAACAGGCTATGGCTACACCTTC | CATSRATGYGYTF | . | TRBV15 | . | TRBJ1-2
TGCAGCGTTGAAAGCCGGACAGGGGGCGATGGTGGTGAAAAACTGTTTTTT | CSVESRTGGDGGEKLFF | . | TRBV29-1 | TRBD1 | TRBJ1-4
TGTGCCAGCAGCCTCGACAGGGAGCAAGAGACCCAGTACTTC | CASSLDREQETQYF | . | TRBV5-4 | TRBD1 | TRBJ2-5
TGCGCCAGCAAGCGGGCAACTAATGAAAAACTGTTTTTT | CASKRATNEKLFF | . | TRBV5-1 | . | TRBJ1-4
TGTGCCATCAGCTCGAGGACTAGCGGTGAAGAGACCCAGTACTTC | CAISSRTSGEETQYF | . | TRBV10-3 | TRBD2 | TRBJ2-5
TGTGCCATCAGTGAGTCGTCTAGCGGGAGGGGTGAGCAGTTCTTC | CAISESSSGRGEQFF | . | TRBV10-3 | TRBD2 | TRBJ2-1
TGTGCCATCAGTGAAGGCAATCAGCCCCAGCATTTT | CAISEGNQPQHF | . | TRBV10-3 | . | TRBJ1-5
TGTGCCAGCAGCTTCTGGACAGGGAAGAACACTGAAGCTTTCTTT | CASSFWTGKNTEAFF | . | TRBV11-2 | TRBD1 | TRBJ1-1
TGTGCCAGCAGTTACCCCTCCGGGGGAACCTACGAGCAGTACTTC | CASSYPSGGTYEQYF | . | TRBV6-5 | . | TRBJ2-7
TGTGCCAGCAGCCCCGAGGCAGCGGGAGGTCGAACCGGGGAGCTGTTTTTT | CASSPEAAGGRTGELFF | . | TRBV7-3 | TRBD2 | TRBJ2-2
TGTGCCAGCAAAGTCTGGACAGATAGCAATCAGCCCCAGCATTTT | CASKVWTDSNQPQHF | once | TRBV6-6 | . | TRBJ1-5
TGTGCCACCAGGAGACCCCAGGGGGAAAAACTGTTTTTT | CATRRPQGEKLFF | . | TRBV15 | . | TRBJ1-4
TGTGCCAGCAGCCAAGCTCGGACCGGGATCCGGGTCACCGGGGAGCTGTTTTTT | CASSQARTGIRVTGELFF | . | TRBV14 | . | TRBJ2-2
TGTGCCTCCCAAAGCTCCTACAATGAGCAGTTCTTC | CASQSSYNEQFF | once | TRBV6-1 | . | TRBJ2-1
TGTGCCAGCAGCAAATCCTTACAGGGGAGTTTGCGCACTGAAGCTTTCTTT | CASSKSLQGSLRTEAFF | . | TRBV21-1 | . | TRBJ1-1
TGCGCCAGCAGTGCGGTAGATACGCAGTATTTT | CASSAVDTQYF | . | TRBV10-2 | . | TRBJ2-3
TGTGCCAGCAGCGTAGATCGGGGGGTCATCACAGATACGCAGTATTTT | CASSVDRGVITDTQYF | . | TRBV9 | TRBD2 | TRBJ2-3
TGTGCCAGCAGTACCGAAAGTTTGGCCCGAAACACCATATATTTT | CASSTESLARNTIYF | once | TRBV2 | . | TRBJ1-3
TGCGCCAGCAGCGGGAGGGTTGGGAATGAGCAGTTCTTC | CASSGRVGNEQFF | . | TRBV5-1 | TRBD2 | TRBJ2-1
TGCAGTGCTAGTTGGGGGCGAGGCTACACCTTC | CSASWGRGYTF | . | TRBV20-1 | . | TRBJ1-2
TGTGCCAGCAGCCATTCTGGCCTTGACCGCGCCAGCTCCTATAATTCACCCCTCCACTTT | CASSHSGLDRASSYNSPLHF | few | TRBV14 | . | TRBJ1-6
TGTGCCAGCAGTCCTCGAGACAGGGGAGTACAGCCCCAGCATTTT | CASSPRDRGVQPQHF | . | TRBV28 | TRBD1 | TRBJ1-5
TGTGCCATCAGTGAGTCGGCACCCGAAGCTTTCTTT | CAISESAPEAFF | . | TRBV10-3 | . | TRBJ1-1
TGTGCCAGCAGTTTAGACGGTAACTATGGCTACACCTTC | CASSLDGNYGYTF | . | TRBV28 | . | TRBJ1-2
TGCGCCAGCAGCGCAACCCTAGGGGGTGATGAGCAGTTCTTC | CASSATLGGDEQFF | . | TRBV5-1 | . | TRBJ2-1
TGCGCCAGCAGTGAGGCCGGGACAGGGGGCGCCGAGGATGGCTACACCTTC | CASSEAGTGGAEDGYTF | . | TRBV10-1 | TRBD1 | TRBJ1-2
TGTGCCAGCAGCCACGGTACAGGCTCCTACGAGCAGTACTTC | CASSHGTGSYEQYF | . | TRBV16 | . | TRBJ2-7
TGTGCCAGCAGTTACCTGGACAGGGCTTACGAGCAGTACTTC | CASSYLDRAYEQYF | . | TRBV6-5 | TRBD1 | TRBJ2-7
TGTGCCAGCACAGCTTTCGCGCCTAGTTGGGCTGGGGCCAACGTCCTGACTTTC | CASTAFAPSWAGANVLTF | . | TRBV19 | . | TRBJ2-6
TGCAGCGTTGAAGATCGGTTAGGGGGTTTCTATGGCTACACCTTC | CSVEDRLGGFYGYTF | . | TRBV29-1 | . | TRBJ1-2
TGTGCCAGCAGCGGCAGCGGGAGCGGTCGTCAAGAGACCCAGTACTTC | CASSGSGSGRQETQYF | . | TRBV7-8 | TRBD2 | TRBJ2-5